The 14 T cell receptor beta chains below were found in one sample sequenced in a study of control samples from healthy donors and cancer patients. Measured with immunoSEQ multiplex PCR; TCRdb has only the in-frame clones, and not every one. The sample contains under 300,000 clones, around 79% of which appear only once. The sequenced sample was PBMCs. The receptors shown here come from a woman aged 55-69 years with lung cancer.

The chain recombines TRBV5-1 with TRBJ2-7; D is possibly TRBD2 (5 bases). Trimming shortened V by 0 bases and J by 4 bases, and 14 bases separated the two germline ends. The CDR3 spans 15 residues. CDR1 and CDR2 from the germline V gene are SGHRS and YFSETQ. The CDR3 loop is CASSLAAGSGYEQYF. CDR3 DNA: TGCGCCAGCAGCTTGGCCGCCGGATCGGGATACGAGCAGTACTTC.

The CDR3: CASSTPNQPQHF. CDR3 bases: TGTGCCAGCTCCACACCGAATCAGCCCCAGCATTTT. V gene TRBV18 combines with J gene TRBJ1-5; D is unresolved. This CDR3 contains 12 residues. V lost 6 bases, J lost 4 bases, and 7 bases lay in between. CDR1 and CDR2 (germline): KGHSH, LQKENI.

The chain links TRBV11-3 to TRBJ2-2; perhaps TRBD1 as D (6 bases). Germline V CDR1 and CDR2: SGHNT, YENEEA. The V end lost 5 bases, the J end lost 4 bases, and 14 bases lay between the germline ends. CDR3 length equals 15 residues. The DNA of the CDR3 is TGTGCCAGCAGCCCCTTTAGGGGGAGCACCGGGGAGCTGTTTTTT. Its protein is CASSPFRGSTGELFF.

The chain is built from TRBV4-1 and TRBJ1-1, with D perhaps TRBD1 (5 bases). Germline values: CDR1 MGHRA, CDR2 YSYEKL. The CDR3 loop spans 15 amino acids. Between the trimmed V and J ends, which lost 0 bases and 5 bases, there was a span of 13 bases. DNA for the CDR3: TGCGCCAGCAGCCAAGAACAAAGGGGACGAACTGAAGCTTTCTTT. It codes for CASSQEQRGRTEAFF.

This chain uses TRBV4-2 with TRBJ2-2; TRBD2 agrees at 9 bases. The CDR3 length is 18 residues. Germline CDR1 and CDR2: LGHNA and YNFKEQ. The V and J ends lost 0 bases and 4 bases, in that order; junction bases with no gene match: 9. Here the CDR3 DNA reads TGTGCCAGCAGCCAAGATGCTAGCGGGGAGTGGTTCACCGGGGAGCTGTTTTTT. Translating it yields CASSQDASGEWFTGELFF.

Here the CDR3 reads CASSLVRSTNEKLFF. The CDR3, as DNA: TGCGCCAGCAGCTTGGTGAGGTCTACTAATGAAAAACTGTTTTTT. V is TRBV5-1 and J is TRBJ1-4; no clear D. This CDR3 spans 15 amino acids. Germline CDR1 SGHRS, CDR2 YFSETQ. V lost 0 bases, J lost 2 bases, and 8 bases lay in between.

The chain combines TRBV6-1 with TRBJ1-2; D gene ambiguous. This CDR3 comprises 14 residues. The V gene's germline CDR1 is MNHNS and CDR2 SASEGT. V was trimmed by 2 bases and J by 2 bases, leaving 9 bases between them. DNA for the CDR3: TGTGCCAGCAGTGAACGGCGCCTAAACTATGGCTACACCTTC. As protein: CASSERRLNYGYTF.

This rearrangement joins TRBV5-1 to TRBJ2-7, with 9 bases matching TRBD1. Germline V gene lookup returns CDR1 SGHRS and CDR2 YFSETQ. V was pared by 3 bases and J by 2 bases, with 3 bases of the junction left unmatched. There are 14 residues in the CDR3. The CDR3 DNA reads TGCGCCAGCAGCTCCAGACAGGGGGCCTACGAGCAGTACTTC. It translates to CASSSRQGAYEQYF. Full variable domain (rest looked up from reference TRBV5-1 and TRBJ2-7): KAGVTQTPRYLIKTRGQQVTLSCSPISGHRSVSWYQQTPGQGLQFLFEYFSETQRNKGNFPGRFSGRQFSNSRSEMNVSTLELGDSALYLCASSSRQGAYEQYFGPGTRLTVT.

This clone occurred a few times. This chain uses TRBV2 with TRBJ1-6; D call uncertain. This CDR3 comprises 17 residues. CDR1 is SNHLY, CDR2 FYNNEI, per germline. V was clipped by 6 bases and J by 4 bases, with 19 bases between them. In nucleotides, the CDR3 is TGTGCCAGCAGGCGTGAATGGACCGCCCTGTATAATTCACCCCTCCACTTT. It encodes CASRREWTALYNSPLHF. Drawing the rest from reference TRBV2 and TRBJ1-6, the complete variable domain is EPEVTQTPSHQVTQMGQEVILRCVPISNHLYFYWYRQILGQKVEFLVSFYNNEISEKSEIFDDQFSVERPDGSNFTLKIRSTKLEDSAMYFCASRREWTALYNSPLHFGNGTRLTVT.

V and J are TRBV7-8 and TRBJ2-1; 11 nucleotides align to TRBD2. This CDR3 comprises 13 residues. In germline, CDR1 is SGHVS, CDR2 FQNEAQ. The V segment lost 3 bases and the J segment 15 bases; nucleotides outside the gene matches: 7. CDR3 DNA: TGTGCCAGCAGCTTCCTTAGCGGGAGGGCCACGTTCTTC. Translating it yields CASSFLSGRATFF.

The J gene is TRBJ2-3, the V gene TRBV2; D is undetermined. The CDR3 has 12 residues. Germline lookup yields CDR1 SNHLY and CDR2 FYNNEI. The germline V and J ends were trimmed by 4 bases and 6 bases, with 8 bases remaining between them. CDR3 in amino acids: CASSGFSDTQYF. The DNA of the CDR3 is TGTGCCAGCAGTGGTTTTTCCGATACGCAGTATTTT.

In this sample, this clone turned up once. This CDR3 is CASSIDPRTSGSGRQYF. Written as DNA, the CDR3 is TGTGCCAGTAGTATAGACCCAAGGACTAGCGGGAGTGGTAGGCAGTATTTT. This chain joins TRBV19 and TRBJ2-3, with TRBD2 matching over 13 bases. Germline CDR1 LNHDA, CDR2 SQIVND (reference sequence). The CDR3 has 17 residues. V was clipped by 0 bases and J by 11 bases; unmatched bases: 11. Looking up the rest from reference TRBV19 and TRBJ2-3 gives the full variable domain: DGGITQSPKYLFRKEGQNVTLSCEQNLNHDAMYWYRQDPGQGLRLIYYSQIVNDFQKGDIAEGYSVSREKKESFPLTVTSAQKNPTAFYLCASSIDPRTSGSGRQYFGPGTRLTVL.

This chain links TRBV12-3 or TRBV12-4 with TRBJ1-1, with 7 bases that match TRBD1. V lost 5 bases, J lost 3 bases, and 3 bases stayed unmatched. The CDR3 runs 13 residues. The CDR3 DNA sequence: TGTGCCAGCAGTCGACAGGGATACACTGAAGCTTTCTTT. Translation: CASSRQGYTEAFF.

V gene TRBV5-6 combines with J gene TRBJ2-1, with 9 positions matching TRBD2. In germline, CDR1 is SGHDT, CDR2 YYEEEE. The CDR3 is made up of 15 amino acids. Germline trimming cut 1 base from V and 8 bases from J; bases unmatched to any gene: 7. The CDR3 loop reads CASSLRLAGSDEQFF. In DNA, the CDR3 is TGTGCCAGCAGCTTGCGCCTAGCGGGATCCGATGAGCAGTTCTTC.